This is a list of T cell receptor beta chains from one sample in a study of human T cells and chemical hapten exposure. TCRdb re-derived calls from the RACE reads in MiXCR, one entry per CDR3 protein. Of 75,000 to 90,000 distinct CDR3 sequences detected, approximately 12% appear once; the ten largest clones hold 3.5%. Sequencing was performed on whole blood, taken in connection with sensitization to the hapten diphenylcyclopropenone (DPC). These receptors were taken from a woman aged 60 to 75 with alopecia areata. Some clones in this sample may be carry-over from other donors' samples. CDR3s leave out the opening cysteine and the closing phenylalanine or tryptophan. Fields, in order: V gene, J gene, CDR3 protein.

TRBV30,TRBJ1-5,AWSWDSNQPQH
TRBV18,TRBJ2-1,AGGSNHNEQF
TRBV7-3,TRBJ2-1,ASSPTTAGGPQF
TRBV12-5,TRBJ2-2,ASGLVNQDTRDTGELF
TRBV2,TRBJ2-3,ASRIRNTDTQY
TRBV2,TRBJ1-1,ASSDGRFPTEAF
TRBV3-1,TRBJ2-5,ASSLNRGLETQY
TRBV20-1,TRBJ1-2,SARWATNYGYT
TRBV3-1,TRBJ1-1,ASSQPRGTEAF
TRBV11-2,TRBJ2-6,ASSLDPQSGANVLT
TRBV20-1,TRBJ2-3,SARAISGGAGDTQY
TRBV7-9,TRBJ1-2,ASSPGSLNYGYT
TRBV29-1,TRBJ1-1,SAGRTANTEAF
TRBV7-3,TRBJ1-6,ASRIIRAGAYNSPLH
TRBV5-1,TRBJ2-3,ASSPGQGSDTQY
TRBV12-3/TRBV12-4,TRBJ2-3,ASRLGGTDTQY
TRBV20-1,TRBJ2-3,SPTSGNTDTQY
TRBV2,TRBJ2-5,ASSGRSGYETQY
TRBV20-1,TRBJ2-1,SAHRQGYYNEQF
TRBV20-1,TRBJ1-4,SAAEGLANEKLF